The entry that follows covers one T cell receptor (beta chain) sequence. The sample originates from a study of blood T cell repertoires in COVID-19. Between the trimmed V and J ends, which lost 4 bases and 6 bases, there was a span of 12 bases. This CDR3 has 13 amino acids. From germline, CDR1 is MDHEN and CDR2 SYDVKM. Assay used: immunoSEQ multiplex PCR; TCRdb lists only in-frame clones, some missing. The repertoire holds 100,000 or so clones, roughly 87% seen once, with about 7.4% in the top ten. This chain connects TRBV28 to TRBJ1-1, with D unclear. The sequencing sample was made of peripheral blood. This TCR was recovered from a man younger than 45 in a cohort sampled during active COVID-19. Here the CDR3 DNA reads TGTGCCAGCAGTTCCATGCCGGTGGCTGAAGCTTTCTTT. Residues: CASSSMPVAEAFF.